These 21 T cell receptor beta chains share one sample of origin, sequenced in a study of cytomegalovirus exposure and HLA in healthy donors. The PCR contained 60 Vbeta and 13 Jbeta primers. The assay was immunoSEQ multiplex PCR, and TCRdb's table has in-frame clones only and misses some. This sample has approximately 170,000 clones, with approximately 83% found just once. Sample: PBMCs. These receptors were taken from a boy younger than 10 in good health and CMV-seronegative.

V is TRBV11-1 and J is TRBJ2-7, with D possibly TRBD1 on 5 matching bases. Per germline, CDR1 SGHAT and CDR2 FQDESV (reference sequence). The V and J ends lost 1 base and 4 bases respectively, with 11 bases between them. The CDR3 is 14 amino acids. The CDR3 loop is CASSLDSRGYEQYF. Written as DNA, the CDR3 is TGTGCCAGCAGCTTAGATTCTAGGGGTTACGAGCAGTACTTC.

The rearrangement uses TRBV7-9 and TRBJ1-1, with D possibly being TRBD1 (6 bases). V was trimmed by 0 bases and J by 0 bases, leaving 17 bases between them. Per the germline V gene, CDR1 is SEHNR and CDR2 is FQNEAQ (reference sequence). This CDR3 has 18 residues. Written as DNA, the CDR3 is TGTGCCAGCAGCTTAGCGATAAGACAGGCTGAATTGAACACTGAAGCTTTCTTT. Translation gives CASSLAIRQAELNTEAFF.

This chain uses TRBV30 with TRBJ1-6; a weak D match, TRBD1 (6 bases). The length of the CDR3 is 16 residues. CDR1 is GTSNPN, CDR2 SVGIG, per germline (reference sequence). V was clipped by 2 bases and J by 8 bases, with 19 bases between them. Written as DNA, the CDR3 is TGTGCCTGGAGTATGTCCAGGGGCTTCATGGATTCACCCCTCCACTTT. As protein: CAWSMSRGFMDSPLHF.

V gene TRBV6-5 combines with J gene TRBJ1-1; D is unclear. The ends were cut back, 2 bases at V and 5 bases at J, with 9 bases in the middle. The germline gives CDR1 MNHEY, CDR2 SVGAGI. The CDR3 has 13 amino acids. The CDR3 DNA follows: TGTGCCAGCAGTTACAAGGAGTGGACTGAAGCTTTCTTT. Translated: CASSYKEWTEAFF.

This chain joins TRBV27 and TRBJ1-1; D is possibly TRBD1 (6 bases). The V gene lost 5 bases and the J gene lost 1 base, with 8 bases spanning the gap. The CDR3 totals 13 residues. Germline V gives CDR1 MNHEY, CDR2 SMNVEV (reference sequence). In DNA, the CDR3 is TGTGCCAGCAGTCCAGGGGCGAACACTGAAGCTTTCTTT. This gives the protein CASSPGANTEAFF.

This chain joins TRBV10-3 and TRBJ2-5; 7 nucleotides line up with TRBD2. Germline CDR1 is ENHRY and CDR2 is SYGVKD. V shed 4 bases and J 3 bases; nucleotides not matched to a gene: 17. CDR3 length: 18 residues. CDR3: CAISGRLADPTAKETQYF. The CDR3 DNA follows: TGTGCCATCAGTGGAAGGCTAGCGGACCCTACTGCCAAAGAGACCCAGTACTTC.

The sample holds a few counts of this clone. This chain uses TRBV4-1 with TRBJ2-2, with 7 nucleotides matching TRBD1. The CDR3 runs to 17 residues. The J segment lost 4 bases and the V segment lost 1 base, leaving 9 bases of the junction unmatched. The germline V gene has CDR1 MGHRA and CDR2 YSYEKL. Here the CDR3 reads CASSQGSRGSITGELFF. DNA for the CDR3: TGCGCCAGCAGCCAAGGGAGCAGGGGGAGTATCACCGGGGAGCTGTTTTTT.

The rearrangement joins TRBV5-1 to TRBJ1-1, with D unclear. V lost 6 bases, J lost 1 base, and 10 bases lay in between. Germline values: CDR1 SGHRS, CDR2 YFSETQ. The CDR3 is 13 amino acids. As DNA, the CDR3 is TGCGCCAGCACCAAGGAGGGGAACACTGAAGCTTTCTTT. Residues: CASTKEGNTEAFF.

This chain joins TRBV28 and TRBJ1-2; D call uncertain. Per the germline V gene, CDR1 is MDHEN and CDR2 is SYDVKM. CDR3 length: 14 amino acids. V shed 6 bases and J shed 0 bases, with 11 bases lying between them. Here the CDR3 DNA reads TGTGCCAGCAGACCCCTAGGAGCTAACTATGGCTACACCTTC. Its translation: CASRPLGANYGYTF.

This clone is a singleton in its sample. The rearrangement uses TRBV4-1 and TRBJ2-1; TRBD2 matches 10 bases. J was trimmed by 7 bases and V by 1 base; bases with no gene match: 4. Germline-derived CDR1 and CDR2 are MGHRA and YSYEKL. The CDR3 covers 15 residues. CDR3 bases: TGCGCCAGCAGCCAAGTCCTAGCGGGAGAGAATGAGCAGTTCTTC. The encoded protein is CASSQVLAGENEQFF.

CDR3: CASSPLAGDGEQFF. CDR3 coding DNA: TGTGCCAGCAGCCCACTAGCGGGAGATGGTGAGCAGTTCTTC. The gene calls are TRBV7-3 and TRBJ2-1; 11 bases are shared with TRBD2. With V trimmed by 5 bases and J by 9 bases, 6 bases remained unmatched. The germline gives CDR1 SGHTA, CDR2 FQGTGA. This CDR3 is built from 14 residues.

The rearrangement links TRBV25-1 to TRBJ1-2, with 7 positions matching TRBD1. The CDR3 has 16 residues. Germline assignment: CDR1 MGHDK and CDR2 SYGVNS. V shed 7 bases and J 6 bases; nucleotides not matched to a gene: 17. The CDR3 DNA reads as TGTGCCAGCACTGAGCCCATCCTGACAGGGAATCATGGCTACACCTTC. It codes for CASTEPILTGNHGYTF.

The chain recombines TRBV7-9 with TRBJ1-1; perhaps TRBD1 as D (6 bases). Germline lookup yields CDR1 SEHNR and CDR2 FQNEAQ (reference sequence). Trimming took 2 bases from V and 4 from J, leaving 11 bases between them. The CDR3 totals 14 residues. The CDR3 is CASSLSGGLTEAFF. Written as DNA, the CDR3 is TGTGCCAGCAGCTTATCTGGGGGCCTCACTGAAGCTTTCTTT. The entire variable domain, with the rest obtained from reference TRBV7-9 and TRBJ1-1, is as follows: DTGVSQNPRHKITKRGQNVTFRCDPISEHNRLYWYRQTLGQGPEFLTYFQNEAQLEKSRLLSDRFSAERPKGSFSTLEIQRTEQGDSAMYLCASSLSGGLTEAFFGQGTRLTVV.

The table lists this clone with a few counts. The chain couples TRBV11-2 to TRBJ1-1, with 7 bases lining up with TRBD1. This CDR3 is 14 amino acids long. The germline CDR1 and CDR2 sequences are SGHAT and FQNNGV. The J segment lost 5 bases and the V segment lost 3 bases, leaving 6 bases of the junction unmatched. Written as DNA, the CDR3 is TGTGCCAGCAGCTTGGAACAGGGGTTGACTGAAGCTTTCTTT. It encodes CASSLEQGLTEAFF.

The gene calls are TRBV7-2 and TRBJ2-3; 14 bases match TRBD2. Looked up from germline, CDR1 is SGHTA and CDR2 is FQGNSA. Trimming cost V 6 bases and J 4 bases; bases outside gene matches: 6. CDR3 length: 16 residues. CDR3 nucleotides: TGTGCCAGCAGACCGGGACTAGCGGGAGTGGCAGATACGCAGTATTTT. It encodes CASRPGLAGVADTQYF.

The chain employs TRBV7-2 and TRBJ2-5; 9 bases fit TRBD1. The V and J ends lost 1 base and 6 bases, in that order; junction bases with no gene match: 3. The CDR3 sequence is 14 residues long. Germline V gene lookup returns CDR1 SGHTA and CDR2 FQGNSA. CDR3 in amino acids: CASSLGGQGKTQYF. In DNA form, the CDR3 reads TGTGCCAGCAGCTTAGGCGGACAGGGGAAGACCCAGTACTTC.

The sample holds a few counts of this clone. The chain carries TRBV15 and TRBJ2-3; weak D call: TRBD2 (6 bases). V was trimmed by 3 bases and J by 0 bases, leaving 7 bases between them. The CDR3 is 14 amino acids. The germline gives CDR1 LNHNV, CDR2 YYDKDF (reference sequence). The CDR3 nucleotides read TGTGCCACCAGCAGGGGAGGCAGCACAGATACGCAGTATTTT. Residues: CATSRGGSTDTQYF.

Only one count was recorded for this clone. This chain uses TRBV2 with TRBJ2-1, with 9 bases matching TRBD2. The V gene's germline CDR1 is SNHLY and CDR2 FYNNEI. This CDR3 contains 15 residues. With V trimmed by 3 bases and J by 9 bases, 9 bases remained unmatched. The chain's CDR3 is CASSEAVAGAGEQFF. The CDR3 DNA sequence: TGTGCCAGCAGTGAGGCGGTAGCGGGAGCTGGTGAGCAGTTCTTC.

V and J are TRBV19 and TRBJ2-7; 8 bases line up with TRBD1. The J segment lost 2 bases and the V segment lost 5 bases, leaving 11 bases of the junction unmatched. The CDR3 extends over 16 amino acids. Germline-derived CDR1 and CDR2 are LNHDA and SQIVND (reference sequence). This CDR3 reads CASSVAGQGMTYEQYF. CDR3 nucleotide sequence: TGTGCCAGTAGTGTCGCCGGACAGGGTATGACCTACGAGCAGTACTTC.

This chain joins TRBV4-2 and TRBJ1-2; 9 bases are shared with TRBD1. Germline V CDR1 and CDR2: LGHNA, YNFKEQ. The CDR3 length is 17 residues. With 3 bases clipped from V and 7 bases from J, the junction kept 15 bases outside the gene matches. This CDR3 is CASSHTGTGRTAGGYTF. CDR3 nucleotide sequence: TGTGCCAGCAGCCATACCGGGACAGGGAGGACTGCAGGTGGCTACACCTTC.

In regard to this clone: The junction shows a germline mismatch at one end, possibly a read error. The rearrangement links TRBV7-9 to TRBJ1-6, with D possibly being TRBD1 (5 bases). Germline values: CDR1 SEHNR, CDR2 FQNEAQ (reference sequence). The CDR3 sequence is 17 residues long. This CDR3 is CSSSPDRGTGYNSPLHF. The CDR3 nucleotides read TGTTCCAGCAGTCCAGACAGAGGTACCGGCTATAATTCACCCCTCCACTTT.